This entry lists 9 T cell receptor beta chains sequenced from one sample in a study of human T cells and chemical hapten exposure. Described time point: patch test 1, 2 weeks after DPC sensitization. Stated treatment: therapeutic diphenylcyclopropenone sensitization with weekly scalp DPC. MiXCR was run by TCRdb on the RACE reads, yielding one entry per CDR3 protein. The table includes fewer than 100,000 distinct CDR3 sequences, approximately 13% detected once. The material was whole blood, obtained in connection with sensitization to the hapten diphenylcyclopropenone (DPC). Every receptor here comes from a woman aged 40 to 50 with alopecia areata. Some clones in this sample may be carry-over from other donors' samples.

There are a few counts of this clonotype. This sequence joins TRBV29-1 and TRBJ2-1, with TRBD2 matching over 8 bases. Germline V gene sequence: CDR1 SQVTM, CDR2 ANQGSEA. The CDR3 consists of 12 residues. V trimming: 5 bases; J trimming: 6 bases; junction bases outside the gene matches: 3. The CDR3 DNA is TGCAGCGTTTGGACTAGCTCCAATGAGCAGTTCTTC. Its translation is CSVWTSSNEQFF.

This chain joins TRBV7-9 and TRBJ1-1; D is uncertain. Germline lookup yields CDR1 SEHNR and CDR2 FQNEAQ (reference sequence). The germline V and J ends were trimmed by 4 bases and 4 bases, with 10 bases remaining between them. This CDR3 comprises 13 residues. This chain's CDR3 is CASSSTPSTEAFF. DNA for the CDR3: TGTGCCAGCAGCTCCACACCTTCCACTGAAGCTTTCTTT.

This clonotype has more than one count but fewer than ten. V usage is TRBV5-5 and J usage is TRBJ2-2; no firm D call. This CDR3 has 15 residues. Germline lookup yields CDR1 SGHKS and CDR2 YYEKEE (reference sequence). V was clipped by 2 bases and J by 0 bases, with 8 bases between them. CDR3 DNA: TGTGCCAGCAGCTTCTCTCCGGCGAACACCGGGGAGCTGTTTTTT. The encoded protein is CASSFSPANTGELFF. Full variable domain (missing parts from reference TRBV5-5 and TRBJ2-2): DAGVTQSPTHLIKTRGQQVTLRCSPISGHKSVSWYQQVLGQGPQFIFQYYEKEERGRGNFPDRFSARQFPNYSSELNVNALLLGDSALYLCASSFSPANTGELFFGEGSRLTVL.

The J gene is TRBJ2-1, the V gene TRBV7-6; 10 nucleotides line up with TRBD2. The V gene's germline CDR1 is SGHVS and CDR2 FNYEAQ. V lost 2 bases and J lost 2; bases outside the gene matches: 12. There are 19 residues in the CDR3. CDR3 in DNA: TGTGCCAGCAGCTTAAGACCTAGCGGGAGCGGGAGCGCCTACAATGAGCAGTTCTTC. It specifies CASSLRPSGSGSAYNEQFF. Full variable domain (rest looked up from reference TRBV7-6 and TRBJ2-1): GAGVSQSPRYKVTKRGQDVALRCDPISGHVSLYWYRQALGQGPEFLTYFNYEAQQDKSGLPNDRFSAERPEGSISTLTIQRTEQRDSAMYRCASSLRPSGSGSAYNEQFFGPGTRLTVL.

The table lists this clonotype with a few counts. V is TRBV7-6 and J is TRBJ2-3; TRBD2 agrees at 9 bases. Trimming took 4 bases from V and 1 from J; bases not matched to a gene: 0. The CDR3 runs to 14 residues. Looked up from germline, CDR1 is SGHVS and CDR2 is FNYEAQ. CDR3 DNA sequence: TGTGCCAGCAGCTCTAGCGGGGGCACAGATACGCAGTATTTT. Its protein product is CASSSSGGTDTQYF.

Many counts were recorded for this clonotype. The chain combines TRBV29-1 with TRBJ2-1; no definite D call. Germline-derived CDR1 and CDR2 are SQVTM and ANQGSEA. The CDR3 covers 11 residues. Trimming pared 4 bases from V and 9 bases from J, leaving 10 bases between. Here the CDR3 reads CSVVRGVEQFF. The CDR3 DNA reads as TGCAGCGTTGTAAGAGGAGTTGAGCAGTTCTTC.

This clonotype was picked up many times. The chain uses TRBV29-1 and TRBJ2-1, with a possible D match to TRBD2 (5 bases). The V and J ends lost 4 bases and 7 bases respectively, with 8 bases between them. CDR1 and CDR2 (germline): SQVTM, ANQGSEA. The CDR3 is 11 amino acids. The CDR3 spells CSVGRRNEQFF. CDR3 bases: TGCAGCGTTGGAAGGAGGAATGAGCAGTTCTTC.

This chain joins TRBV3-1 and TRBJ1-2; D ambiguous. Germline V gene sequence: CDR1 LGHDT, CDR2 YNNKEL (reference sequence). The CDR3 has 16 residues. Deletions cut 4 bases from V and 3 bases from J, with 18 bases between. The CDR3 bases are TGTGCCAGCAGCCCACTGGTCCCGAGTGAGCACTATGGCTACACCTTC. Protein sequence: CASSPLVPSEHYGYTF.

The V and J genes are TRBV20-1 and TRBJ1-1; D gene ambiguous. With 5 bases removed from V and 1 base from J, the gap between germline ends came to 11 bases. Germline V gene sequence: CDR1 DFQATT, CDR2 SNEGSKA (reference sequence). The CDR3 runs to 13 residues. The CDR3 DNA follows: TGCAGTGCTCCTCGGTCCTCGAACACTGAAGCTTTCTTT. As protein: CSAPRSSNTEAFF.